The 32 T cell receptor beta chains below all came from one sample that was sequenced in a study of T cells in Graves' hyperthyroidism and ophthalmopathy (dated by TCRdb to about 2019). Library preparation was by multiplex PCR. TCRdb records Illumina HiSeq 2000 as the sequencer. Amplification of TCR beta CDR3 regions was carried out from RNA transcripts. A first-round RT-PCR of the TCR CDR3 used the HTBI primer set with the Qiagen OneStep RT-PCR kit. Using fastp at Q25 and MiXCR, TCRdb reprocessed the public reads and kept productive beta chains. Under each unique CDR3 protein, matching rows form one entry showing the most common genes and DNA. Here the sample has about 290,000 distinct CDR3 sequences; less than 15% occur a single time. The top ten clones comprise roughly 8.5% of the sample. The sample comprised blood. These receptors were collected from a woman under 40 with Graves' hyperthyroidism that later progressed to Graves' ophthalmopathy.

For the CDR3, the DNA is TGTGCCAGTAGCTATGGTTCGTGGACTGAAGCTTTCTTT. This sequence encodes CASSYGSWTEAFF. The chain uses TRBV19 and TRBJ1-1; D is uncertain. CDR3 length: 13 amino acids. Per the germline V gene, CDR1 is LNHDA and CDR2 is SQIVND (reference sequence). V was trimmed by 6 bases and J by 5 bases, leaving 13 bases between them.

In this sample, this clonotype turned up many times. V usage is TRBV6-2 or TRBV6-3 and J usage is TRBJ2-7; 7 bases are shared with TRBD1. CDR3 size: 15 residues. After removal of 0 bases from V and 3 bases from J, the junction contained 5 bases not matched to a gene. The germline V gene encodes CDR1 MNHEY and CDR2 SVGEGT. CDR3 amino acids: CASSYSRGQDYEQYF. The CDR3 nucleotides read TGTGCCAGCAGTTACTCTCGAGGACAGGACTACGAGCAGTACTTC.

The rearrangement uses TRBV7-9 and TRBJ1-6; maybe TRBD1 (6 bases). CDR3 length: 16 amino acids. V was pared by 0 bases and J by 7 bases, with 13 bases between. Germline lookup yields CDR1 SEHNR and CDR2 FQNEAQ (reference sequence). The CDR3 reads CASSLAPSGENSPLHF. CDR3 DNA: TGTGCCAGCAGCTTAGCCCCGTCAGGGGAAAATTCACCCCTCCACTTT.

This clonotype was counted only a few times. A much bigger clone sits one base away, suggesting this may be a read error. This rearrangement joins TRBV25-1 to TRBJ1-1; a possible D gene is TRBD1 (5 bases). Per germline, CDR1 MGHDK and CDR2 SYGVNS. CDR3 length: 16 residues. Trimming pared 3 bases from V and 4 bases from J, leaving 18 bases between. The CDR3 is CASSDPGWDPSTEAFF. CDR3 nucleotide sequence: TGTGCCAGCAGTGACCCTGGTTGGGACCCGAGCACTGAAGCTTTCTTT.

This clonotype was detected many times. The V gene is TRBV6-2 or TRBV6-3, the J gene TRBJ2-7; D unclear. The V gene's germline CDR1 is MNHEY and CDR2 SVGEGT. This CDR3 spans 16 amino acids. V lost 6 bases to trimming and J lost 3 bases, with 21 bases between them. CDR3 DNA sequence: TGTGCCAGCAGCTCACACCGAATCTTAGGGCTCTACGAGCAGTACTTC. Residues: CASSSHRILGLYEQYF.

This clonotype has ten or more counts. The chain couples TRBV28 to TRBJ2-2, with 7 bases identical to TRBD2. The CDR3 is 14 residues long. Trimming at V came to 8 bases and at J to 3 bases, leaving 6 bases not matched to a gene. Germline lookup yields CDR1 MDHEN and CDR2 SYDVKM. CDR3 DNA sequence: TGTGCCAGCGGCGAGCGGGATTACACCGGGGAGCTGTTTTTT. As protein: CASGERDYTGELFF. The variable domain in full, with the rest retrieved from reference TRBV28 and TRBJ2-2, is DVKVTQSSRYLVKRTGEKVFLECVQDMDHENMFWYRQDPGLGLRLIYFSYDVKMKEKGDIPEGYSVSREKKERFSLILESASTNQTSMYLCASGERDYTGELFFGEGSRLTVL.

This clonotype was seen ten or more times. The CDR3 loop reads CASGVGVLYEQYF. The DNA of the CDR3 is TGTGCCAGCGGGGTAGGAGTTCTCTACGAGCAGTACTTC. V gene TRBV12-3 or TRBV12-4 combines with J gene TRBJ2-7, with D hard to call. The CDR3 contains 13 residues. Trimming shortened V by 8 bases and J by 3 bases, and 14 bases separated the two germline ends.

The sample holds many counts of this clonotype. V gene TRBV9 combines with J gene TRBJ2-1, with D possibly matching TRBD2 (6 bases). There are 16 residues in the CDR3. Germline values: CDR1 SGDLS, CDR2 YYNGEE. The V gene lost 0 bases and the J gene lost 3 bases, with 13 bases spanning the gap. This CDR3 reads CASSVDPGESYNEQFF. Here the CDR3 DNA reads TGTGCCAGCAGCGTAGATCCGGGAGAGAGCTACAATGAGCAGTTCTTC.

Many counts were recorded for this clonotype. The rearrangement joins TRBV2 to TRBJ1-2; 9 bases agree with TRBD1. Germline CDR1 is SNHLY and CDR2 is FYNNEI. This CDR3 comprises 12 residues. V lost 4 bases to trimming and J lost 8 bases; unmatched junction nucleotides: 2. The CDR3 nucleotides read TGTGCCAGCAGTGGGACAGGGGACGGCTACACCTTC. Its translation: CASSGTGDGYTF. Variable domain in full (rest from reference TRBV2 and TRBJ1-2): EPEVTQTPSHQVTQMGQEVILRCVPISNHLYFYWYRQILGQKVEFLVSFYNNEISEKSEIFDDQFSVERPDGSNFTLKIRSTKLEDSAMYFCASSGTGDGYTFGSGTRLTVV.

Points on this clonotype: The junction and the germline gene differ at one end; a read error may be behind it. The CDR3 DNA reads TGTGCCAGCAGCCAAGAAACCAGTTTGAACACTGAAGCTTTCTTT. It specifies CASSQETSLNTEAFF. This rearrangement joins TRBV4-1 to TRBJ1-1, with D unresolved. CDR1 is MGHRA, CDR2 YSYEKL, per germline. This CDR3 contains 15 residues.

This clonotype was seen only a few times. The chain uses TRBV9 and TRBJ2-7; D remains unclear. V was cut by 0 bases and J by 6 bases, with 10 bases left in between. This CDR3 is built from 13 residues. Germline V lookup: CDR1 SGDLS, CDR2 YYNGEE. CDR3: CASSVASIGEQYF. CDR3 nucleotides: TGTGCCAGCAGCGTAGCTTCAATCGGCGAGCAGTACTTC. Drawing the rest from reference TRBV9 and TRBJ2-7, the complete variable domain is DSGVTQTPKHLITATGQRVTLRCSPRSGDLSVYWYQQSLDQGLQFLIQYYNGEERAKGNILERFSAQQFPDLHSELNLSSLELGDSALYFCASSVASIGEQYFGPGTRLTVT.

The CDR3 coding sequence is TGTGCCAGCAGTGGCAGTATAGAGACAGATACGCAGTATTTT. Protein product: CASSGSIETDTQYF. The chain couples TRBV6-1 to TRBJ2-3; D is unclear. Germline V gene sequence: CDR1 MNHNS, CDR2 SASEGT. The CDR3 length is 14 residues. V was clipped by 4 bases and J by 3 bases, with 11 bases between them.

The J gene is TRBJ2-1, the V gene TRBV12-3 or TRBV12-4; D possibly corresponds to TRBD1 (6 bases). Trimming removed 4 bases at V and 5 bases at J, with 24 bases between. CDR3 size: 18 residues. In DNA, the CDR3 is TGTGCCAGCAGTTCAGTACTACAGGGTTCAGCGATCGACAATGAGCAGTTCTTC. Its translation: CASSSVLQGSAIDNEQFF.

For the CDR3, the DNA is TGTGCCAGCAGCAGGGGGACAGGGGGCCACTCCTACGAGCAGTACTTC. Translation: CASSRGTGGHSYEQYF. The chain carries TRBV5-6 and TRBJ2-7; 12 bases are a match to TRBD1. The CDR3 sequence is 16 residues long. The V and J ends lost 4 bases and 0 bases, in that order; junction bases with no gene match: 5. The germline V gene encodes CDR1 SGHDT and CDR2 YYEEEE.

The rearrangement links TRBV7-9 to TRBJ1-4; no reliable D call. CDR3 size: 14 residues. Trimming removed 1 base from V and 8 bases from J, with 11 bases in between. Germline values: CDR1 SEHNR, CDR2 FQNEAQ (reference sequence). Here the CDR3 DNA reads TGTGCCAGCAGCTTAGTTTCTACATCGGAAAAACTGTTTTTT. Its protein product is CASSLVSTSEKLFF.

The table lists this clonotype with many counts. The chain links TRBV6-2 or TRBV6-3 to TRBJ2-7; weak D call: TRBD2 (6 bases). Trimming shortened V by 3 bases and J by 2 bases, and 11 bases separated the two germline ends. The CDR3 runs 14 residues. In germline, CDR1 is MNHEY, CDR2 SVGEGT. CDR3 in amino acids: CASSYYGGAYEQYF. The CDR3 coding sequence is TGTGCCAGCAGTTATTACGGGGGAGCCTACGAGCAGTACTTC.

This clonotype was detected only a few times. The J gene is TRBJ2-7, the V gene TRBV20-1, with 7 bases matching TRBD1. With V trimmed by 4 bases and J by 6 bases, 15 bases remained unmatched. Germline CDR1 reads DFQATT; CDR2 reads SNEGSKA (reference sequence). The CDR3 has 15 residues. The CDR3 DNA sequence: TGCAGTGCTATTAACGTTGGTGAGGGGGCCTTCGAGCAGTACTTC. Its protein product is CSAINVGEGAFEQYF.

In this sample, this clonotype turned up many times. V gene TRBV2 combines with J gene TRBJ2-3, with 7 bases fitting TRBD1. Losses at the gene ends were 5 bases for V and 1 base for J; bases not matched to a gene: 6. This CDR3 contains 15 residues. Germline assignment: CDR1 SNHLY and CDR2 FYNNEI. The CDR3 here is CASSPTGWGTDTQYF. DNA of the CDR3: TGTGCCAGCAGTCCGACAGGGTGGGGCACAGATACGCAGTATTTT.

A note on this clonotype: A much larger clone differs from this one at a single base, so this may be a read error. The limits of the CDR3 on the DNA are not certain, so only TCRdb's listed CDR3 is given. The chain recombines TRBV9 with TRBJ1-3. Germline V gene data show CDR1 as SGDLS and CDR2 as YYNGEE. The CDR3 totals 13 residues, both ends included. The CDR3 sequence is CASSVAGGNTTYF.

The rearrangement links TRBV11-2 to TRBJ1-2; no clear D. Trimming cost V 1 base and J 5 bases, with 11 bases left between them. In germline, CDR1 is SGHAT, CDR2 FQNNGV. There are 14 residues in the CDR3. The CDR3 loop reads CASSLVGRYYGYTF. The CDR3 DNA reads as TGTGCCAGCAGCTTAGTTGGACGGTATTATGGCTACACCTTC.

At least ten counts were recorded for this clonotype. The chain joins TRBV6-1 to TRBJ2-4; the D is unclear. The CDR3 sequence is 15 residues long. V was trimmed by 3 bases and J by 3 bases, leaving 12 bases between them. CDR1 is MNHNS and CDR2 is SASEGT in the germline V gene. CDR3 sequence: CASSEVNKDKNIQYF. The CDR3 DNA follows: TGTGCCAGCAGTGAGGTCAATAAGGACAAAAACATTCAGTACTTC.

Notes on this clonotype: A much larger clone lies one base from this, so it may be a read error. V and J are TRBV6-1 and TRBJ2-3; the D is unclear. V was pared by 7 bases and J by 3 bases, with 14 bases between. This CDR3 spans 14 amino acids. Per the germline V gene, CDR1 is MNHNS and CDR2 is SASEGT. CDR3 DNA sequence: TGTGCCAGCACACGGAACACGGTGACAGATACGCAGTATTTT. Its protein is CASTRNTVTDTQYF.

This clonotype was observed a few times. V and J are TRBV20-1 and TRBJ2-1; D is perhaps TRBD2 (5 bases). This CDR3 contains 17 residues. The V and J ends lost 1 base and 0 bases respectively, with 16 bases between them. Germline CDR1 reads DFQATT; CDR2 reads SNEGSKA (reference sequence). CDR3 bases: TGCAGTGCTAGAGGTCTTGGAGCGGCATTCTCCTACAATGAGCAGTTCTTC. It translates to CSARGLGAAFSYNEQFF.

On this clonotype itself: A read error may explain this, as a much larger clone is one base away. The CDR3: CASMDVAMRFF. Written as DNA, the CDR3 is TGTGCCAGCATGGATGTGGCGATGCGGTTCTTC. The chain combines TRBV12-3 or TRBV12-4 with TRBJ2-1, with D unresolved. The CDR3 consists of 11 residues. Trimming left V 7 bases short and J 15 bases short, with 16 bases between.

The rearrangement joins TRBV19 to TRBJ2-1; 12 bases agree with TRBD2. V shed 5 bases and J 0 bases; nucleotides not matched to a gene: 5. The length of the CDR3 is 17 residues. Germline CDR1 LNHDA, CDR2 SQIVND (reference sequence). CDR3 nucleotides: TGTGCCAGTAGTCCCACTAGCGGGAGGCCCTCCTACAATGAGCAGTTCTTC. This sequence encodes CASSPTSGRPSYNEQFF.

This clonotype has just a few counts. This chain connects TRBV7-6 to TRBJ2-5; TRBD2 aligns across 7 bases. Trimming took 0 bases from V and 2 from J; bases not matched to a gene: 3. The germline V gene has CDR1 SGHVS and CDR2 FNYEAQ. The length of the CDR3 is 15 residues. The CDR3 loop reads CASSLAAGVQETQYF. The CDR3, as DNA: TGTGCCAGCAGCTTAGCGGCGGGAGTACAAGAGACCCAGTACTTC.

This clonotype was counted many times. This chain links TRBV10-2 with TRBJ2-1, with 12 bases matching TRBD2. The trim removed 7 bases at V and 7 bases at J, leaving 5 bases unmatched. The CDR3 extends over 14 amino acids. Germline V gene sequence: CDR1 WSHSY, CDR2 SAAADI. In DNA form, the CDR3 reads TGCGCCAGCACTAGCGGGAGGGCAGAAAATGAGCAGTTCTTC. Its translation: CASTSGRAENEQFF.

This clonotype was counted many times. This chain links TRBV7-2 with TRBJ2-7; TRBD2 matches 7 bases. The length of the CDR3 is 15 residues. V shed 5 bases and J 0 bases; nucleotides not matched to a gene: 7. Germline lookup yields CDR1 SGHTA and CDR2 FQGNSA. The CDR3 DNA reads as TGTGCCAGCAGCCGTAGCGGGCCTAGCTCCTACGAGCAGTACTTC. It codes for CASSRSGPSSYEQYF. The whole variable domain, filled in from reference TRBV7-2 and TRBJ2-7, reads GAGVSQSPSNKVTEKGKDVELRCDPISGHTALYWYRQSLGQGLEFLIYFQGNSAPDKSGLPSDRFSAERTGGSVSTLTIQRTQQEDSAVYLCASSRSGPSSYEQYFGPGTRLTVT.

V usage is TRBV28 and J usage is TRBJ1-6, with a weak D call TRBD1 (5 bases). The CDR3 runs 15 residues. Trimming cost V 8 bases and J 7 bases, with 18 bases left between them. Per the germline V gene, CDR1 is MDHEN and CDR2 is SYDVKM. The CDR3 DNA reads as TGTGCCAGCCGTTGGGCCGGGGACGGAAATTCACCCCTCCACTTT. This codes for CASRWAGDGNSPLHF.

The table lists this clonotype with many counts. The chain couples TRBV11-2 to TRBJ2-1, with 10 bases lining up with TRBD2. V lost 9 bases to trimming and J lost 7 bases; unmatched junction nucleotides: 6. Germline loops: CDR1 SGHAT, CDR2 FQNNGV. The CDR3 runs 13 residues. The CDR3 protein is CASRTSGGNEQFF. The CDR3 nucleotides are TGTGCCAGTAGGACTAGCGGAGGGAATGAGCAGTTCTTC.

In its sample, this clonotype was seen many times. V gene TRBV5-1 combines with J gene TRBJ2-1, with 12 positions matching TRBD2. V trimming: 5 bases; J trimming: 8 bases; junction bases outside the gene matches: 8. The CDR3 extends over 15 amino acids. Germline values: CDR1 SGHRS, CDR2 YFSETQ. CDR3 bases: TGCGCCAGCAGGAGACTAGCGGGAGATCTCGATGAGCAGTTCTTC. This gives the protein CASRRLAGDLDEQFF.

This clonotype was observed many times. The chain uses TRBV7-9 and TRBJ1-5; D is possibly TRBD1 (5 bases). The germline CDR1 and CDR2 sequences are SEHNR and FQNEAQ (reference sequence). CDR3 length: 14 amino acids. Deletions cut 1 base from V and 3 bases from J, with 7 bases between. Here the CDR3 reads CASSLEGVNQPQHF. In nucleotides, the CDR3 is TGTGCCAGCAGCTTAGAAGGGGTCAATCAGCCCCAGCATTTT. Drawing the rest from reference TRBV7-9 and TRBJ1-5, the complete variable domain is DTGVSQNPRHKITKRGQNVTFRCDPISEHNRLYWYRQTLGQGPEFLTYFQNEAQLEKSRLLSDRFSAERPKGSFSTLEIQRTEQGDSAMYLCASSLEGVNQPQHFGDGTRLSIL.